The clone carrying this T cell receptor (beta chain) was recorded many times. What it recognizes is unknown. The V gene's germline CDR1 is MNHNS and CDR2 SASEGT. The CDR3 loop spans 17 amino acids. V lost 5 bases and J lost 0, with 17 bases in between. TCR beta CDR3 regions were amplified from RNA. A first-round RT-PCR of the TCR CDR3 used the HTBI primer set. TCRdb reprocessed the multiplex PCR reads via MiXCR and lists one record per CDR3 protein. The sample yields hundreds of thousands of distinct CDR3 sequences, approximately 15% seen once. This record belongs to a study of T cells in Graves' hyperthyroidism and ophthalmopathy. The overall study: At the time of initial diagnosis and before any treatment, peripheral blood was collected.

Clinicians diagnosed patients from clinical symptoms, serum thyroxine and TRAb, thyroid ultrasound and orbital computed tomography. Findings and caveats of the study: Most expanded thyroid clonotypes above 0.001 recurred in blood.

The sequencing input was blood. The V call is TRBV6-1, the J call TRBJ2-1; D is possibly TRBD2 (5 bases). This TCR was sampled from a man aged 18-30 years with Graves' ophthalmopathy. The chain's CDR3 is CASSHEGGASSYNEQFF. Written as DNA, the CDR3 is TGTGCCAGCAGTCATGAGGGCGGTGCCAGCTCCTACAATGAGCAGTTCTTC.